The TCR beta chain under discussion was sequenced for a study of cytomegalovirus exposure and HLA in healthy donors. PCR employed 60 Vbeta and 13 Jbeta primers. TCRdb's table, derived via immunoSEQ multiplex PCR, lists solely in-frame clones and lacks some. The repertoire includes about 38,000 clones, about nine tenths of them detected once, and roughly 10% sits in the top ten. Germline loops: CDR1 SGHTA, CDR2 FQGNSA. Trimming cost V 5 bases and J 7 bases, with 17 bases left between them. This CDR3 is built from 15 residues. Study-wide points: Of the V segments, some could not be distinguished, including TRBV6-2 and TRBV6-3, and were excluded.

With respect to this clone: Its antigen remains unidentified.

The origin of this receptor is a woman aged 40 to 49 in good health and CMV-seropositive. V usage is TRBV7-2 and J usage is TRBJ1-4; D is possibly TRBD1 (5 bases). Sequencing was carried out using PBMCs. This CDR3 reads CASSPWTTRSEKLFF. DNA of the CDR3: TGTGCCAGCAGCCCTTGGACAACCCGGAGTGAAAAACTGTTTTTT. The complete variable domain, with remaining parts taken from reference TRBV7-2 and TRBJ1-4, reads GAGVSQSPSNKVTEKGKDVELRCDPISGHTALYWYRQSLGQGLEFLIYFQGNSAPDKSGLPSDRFSAERTGGSVSTLTIQRTQQEDSAVYLCASSPWTTRSEKLFFGSGTQLSVL.